This T cell receptor beta chain was recovered during a study of spatial heterogeneity in lung cancer. Findings of the study overall: Intratumoral expanded alpha and beta TCR counts were found to track tumor mutation counts.

This clonotype was seen only a few times. Its target is not known. Since the library was made to target alpha chains, this beta chain is a stray read and its abundance is not meaningful. Time point meaning: sample taken at primary tumor resection. TCRdb ran MiXCR on the 5' RACE reads and lists one entry per CDR3 protein. The table records about 9,500 distinct CDR3 sequences, about 13% of them present only once. This receptor was identified in a male donor with early-stage non-small cell lung cancer. The source was lung tumor tissue, collected at surgery.

The CDR3 region has the DNA TGTGCCAGCAGTTTACAGGGCCAAGATACGCAGTATTTT. Protein: CASSLQGQDTQYF. The genes are TRBV12-3 or TRBV12-4 and TRBJ2-3, with D possibly matching TRBD1 (5 bases). Trimming cost V 2 bases and J 5 bases, with 8 bases left between them. This CDR3 region has 13 residues.